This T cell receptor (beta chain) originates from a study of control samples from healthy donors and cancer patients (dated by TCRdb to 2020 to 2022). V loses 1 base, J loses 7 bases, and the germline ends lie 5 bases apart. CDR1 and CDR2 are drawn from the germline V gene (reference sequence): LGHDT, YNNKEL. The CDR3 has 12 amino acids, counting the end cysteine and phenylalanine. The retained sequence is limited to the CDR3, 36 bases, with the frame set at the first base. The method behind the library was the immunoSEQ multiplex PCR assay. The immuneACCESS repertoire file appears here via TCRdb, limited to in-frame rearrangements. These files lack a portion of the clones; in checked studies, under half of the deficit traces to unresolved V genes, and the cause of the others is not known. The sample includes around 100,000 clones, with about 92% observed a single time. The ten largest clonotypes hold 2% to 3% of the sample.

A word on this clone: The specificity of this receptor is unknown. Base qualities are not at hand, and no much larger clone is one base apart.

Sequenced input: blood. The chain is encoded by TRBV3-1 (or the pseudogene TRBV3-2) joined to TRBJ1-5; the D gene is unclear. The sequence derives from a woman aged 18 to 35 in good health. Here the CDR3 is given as CASSQGIQPQHF. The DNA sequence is TGTGCCAGCAGCCAAGGAATCCAGCCCCAGCATTTT.